Following are 5 T cell receptor beta chains from one sample sequenced in a study of blood T cells in healthy people across ages. With a J-beta primer mix and a sample-barcoded 5' primer, a second PCR ran roughly 6 to 11 cycles. TCRdb passed the 5' RACE reads through MiXCR, listing each CDR3 protein once. In the table there are hundreds of thousands of distinct CDR3 sequences, about 25% of which are singletons. The same specimen was also included in a second study, on T cells of mothers and their children.

Specimen: blood. The source is a boy aged 10-17 years in good health.

This clonotype was counted between two and nine times. The CDR3 DNA is TGTGCCAGTAACAGGGACACCGGGGAGCTGTTTTTT. This gives the protein CASNRDTGELFF. V usage is TRBV28 and J usage is TRBJ2-2, with D possibly matching TRBD1 (6 bases). CDR1 and CDR2 (germline): MDHEN, SYDVKM. Trimming stripped 9 bases from V and 3 bases from J, with 8 bases between. CDR3 length: 12 residues.

This clonotype was detected only a few times. The chain couples TRBV7-9 to TRBJ2-2; tentative D call: TRBD1 (6 bases). Trimming removed 4 bases at V and 6 bases at J, with 15 bases between. Germline lookup yields CDR1 SEHNR and CDR2 FQNEAQ (reference sequence). The CDR3 covers 15 residues. CDR3 sequence reads: CASSSPESGAGELFF. CDR3 nucleotides: TGTGCCAGCAGCTCACCGGAATCAGGGGCCGGGGAGCTGTTTTTT.

The chain links TRBV5-1 to TRBJ2-6, with a weak D call TRBD1 (5 bases). Trimming removed 6 bases at V and 2 bases at J, with 12 bases between. Germline CDR1 reads SGHRS; CDR2 reads YFSETQ. The CDR3 totals 15 residues. The CDR3 region is CASTSPGPGANVLTF. CDR3 in DNA: TGCGCCAGCACCTCCCCAGGGCCTGGGGCCAACGTCCTGACTTTC.

DNA for the CDR3: TGTGCCAGCAGCTCTCGAGACCTACCTTTGGGCAATGAGCAGTTCTTC. Translating gives CASSSRDLPLGNEQFF. This chain uses TRBV7-9 with TRBJ2-1; D gene uncertain. CDR1 is SEHNR, CDR2 FQNEAQ, per germline (reference sequence). V was shortened by 4 bases and J by 6 bases, with 19 bases between the two germline ends. The CDR3 covers 16 residues.

In its sample, this clonotype was seen a few times. The V call is TRBV10-3, the J call TRBJ2-7; maybe TRBD2 (7 bases). The CDR3 is made up of 15 amino acids. V was shortened by 0 bases and J by 3 bases, with 12 bases between the two germline ends. Germline loops: CDR1 ENHRY, CDR2 SYGVKD. As DNA, the CDR3 is TGTGCCATCAGTGAGTCAGGGGGGGGCATCTACGAGCAGTACTTC. Translated: CAISESGGGIYEQYF.